The source of this T cell receptor beta chain is a study of cytomegalovirus exposure and HLA in healthy donors (dated by TCRdb to 2016 to 2017). Context from the whole study: An earlier analysis of roughly 570 of the donors reported 276 Gb of sequence data and 117 million unique TCR beta sequences obtained from approximately 180 million T cells. The study combined high-throughput TCR immunosequencing, statistical association of individual TCRs with disease status, and machine learning to predict cytomegalovirus infection status. Donor age, sex, ethnicity and CMV serostatus were collected together with the repertoire data. Around 300 gigabases of sequencing data and 80 million or so unique TCR sequences were included in an early release covering about 620 HLA-typed donors. The T cell repertoires of several hundred subjects were profiled by immunosequencing and related to cytomegalovirus serostatus. Class I and class II HLA loci were covered by the typing at four-digit resolution. A separate validation cohort of roughly 120 different subjects was used in addition to the roughly 670-subject first cohort. To study patterns of TCR occurrence, a later analysis re-analyzed previously published TCR beta repertoires from several hundred donors and added high-resolution HLA genotyping. An earlier analysis of some 500 of the donors used high-throughput TCR beta sequencing to judge whether each TCR beta V gene segment behaved as functional or pseudogenic. Among 300 to 500 genotyped donors of the cohort, an average of around 220,000 unique TCR beta nucleotide sequences was sequenced per donor, of which about 19% were non-productive. A later genetic analysis used genome-wide SNP genotypes for about 55% of the 666 donors, treating that subset as a discovery cohort. Typing coverage varied by locus: roughly 620-640 donors for A, B, C, DRB1 and DQB1; approximately 560 for DQA1; some 610 for DPA1; roughly 450 for DPB1. Because of strong linkage in the cohort, 4 to 6 DR-DQ haplotypes were treated as single units for association and clustering. The aim of the study was to test whether cataloging public T cell receptors could identify signatures of past pathogen exposure. Rather than drawing on any new phenotypic data, the later analysis identified candidate immune exposures from TCR beta sequences and the way those sequences occurred across donors. Of the 300 to 500 genotyped donors, 80% to 90% were placed in the genetic ancestry cluster associated with self-reported Caucasian donors. Every discovery cohort repertoire had been produced on one sequencing platform.

The full study reports these points: Specific HLA alleles were associated with roughly 17,000 TCR beta sequences at a false discovery rate of 0.05 in a later analysis. Sequencing depth was assumed to be roughly uniform across donors in the presence/absence analyses, though that assumption may not hold. An association between a missense DCLRE1C variant and V-gene and J-gene trimming of TCR beta chains was found in a later genetic analysis and replicated in an independent cohort. A later analysis found that most CMV-associated TCR beta chains appeared HLA-restricted, with HLA associations seemingly driven largely by CMV exposure. In a later analysis, the rate of TCR association differed among HLA loci, with DRB1 alleles having the most associated TCRs and HLA-C alleles having the fewest. According to a later genetic analysis, donors in an Asian-associated ancestry cluster had fewer N-insertions in productive TCRs than the roughly 700-donor mean. Because HLA typing was unavailable for some donors at each locus, only the typed subset was used in association tests. Linkage disequilibrium might explain the correlated functional status among segregating V segments, but an unknown experimental factor could not be ruled out. A further reported finding was that TCR beta sequences accurately predicted the HLA-A and HLA-B alleles for most subjects in the first cohort. A few of the identified cytomegalovirus-associated TCR beta chains were confirmed in vitro to be specific for cytomegalovirus antigens. In a later analysis, HLA-associated TCR beta chains showed more clonal expansion and lower generation probabilities than non-associated chains that were equally common. Assigning TCR associations to individual alleles was difficult when HLA alleles, especially DR and DQ, strongly co-occurred. Because the 87-base-pair reads could not distinguish some IMGT-functional V segments, including TRBV6-2 and TRBV6-3, those segments were excluded. Only TCR beta chains were sequenced in this cohort, and the absence of alpha or paired-chain data limited detectable features. In an earlier analysis of more than 450 of the donors, most TCR beta V segments were observed in productive rearrangements about 87% or about 30% of the time, broadly matching IMGT annotations. The earlier analysis of 587 of the donors excluded fewer than 20 rarely observed V segments, including chromosome 9 orphons, because counts were too low. In both the original and validation cohorts, the classifier was reported to diagnose cytomegalovirus status with high specificity and sensitivity. Most TCR sequences were seen in very few donors, while some public TCRs were found in many individuals. It was suggested by the authors that the approach could potentially be generalized to other disease states and immunological phenotypes. In the study, some 160 TCR beta chains were listed as associated with cytomegalovirus. CMV serostatus was the only immune exposure information available for the cohort. A cluster of highly shared sequence variants was judged likely to be a technical artifact of the sequencing pipeline. A later analysis reported that several top co-occurrence clusters appeared linked to parvovirus B19, influenza, CMV and Epstein-Barr virus.

The cohort consisted of 600 to 750 healthy bone marrow donors. Cohort members were all nominally healthy when sampled, although unrecorded immune exposures were likely present. The donor was CMV seropositive and was included in the group of around 300 seropositive cohort members. Each donor provided a peripheral blood sample, and peripheral blood mononuclear cells were used for TCR beta sequencing. The Qiagen DNeasy Blood Extraction Kit was used to extract genomic DNA from the blood cell samples. The library was obtained by the immunoSEQ multiplex PCR assay. For the multiplex PCR, a mixture combining 60 forward primers for TCR Vbeta segments and 13 reverse primers for TCR Jbeta segments was used. The CDR3 region of rearranged TCR beta genes was amplified from genomic DNA with a multiplex PCR assay. On the Illumina HiSeq System, the amplified TCR beta libraries were sequenced as 87-base-pair reads. In the original analysis: Across the 670 or so repertoires, a later analysis counted some 80 million unique TCR beta chains, approximately 12 million of which were shared by at least two donors. Raw reads were error-corrected and collapsed into unique sequences with a nearest-neighbor algorithm that merged closely related sequences to remove PCR and sequencing errors. To assign V, D and J gene segments, CDR3 sequences were aligned to IMGT reference sequences. For a sequence to be retained, at least a six-nucleotide match to both a V gene segment and a J gene segment was required. A rearrangement was called productive if the CDR3 had no stop codons and remained in frame with V and J, and every other rearrangement was called non-productive. CDR3 was defined according to IMGT convention as the region running from the second conserved V-encoded cysteine to the conserved J-encoded phenylalanine. In an earlier analysis of roughly 580 of the donors, sequences lacking an unambiguous match to a single V gene segment were excluded. In an earlier analysis of a few hundred of the donors, V segments were called functional above 56.7% productive rearrangements and were called segregating when the between-donor standard deviation exceeded 5%. A statistical classification framework was built to diagnose cytomegalovirus status from the catalog of TCR beta chain sequences. In a later analysis, TCR nucleotide sequences were compared against IMGT/GENE-DB human TR gene sequences so that V and J genes could be assigned. A later analysis assigned CDR3 sequences and most-parsimonious VDJ recombination scenarios with the TCRdist pipeline. In a later analysis, each TCR beta chain was defined by its CDR3 amino acid sequence together with its V-gene family, and reads lacking a unique V-gene family were excluded. In a later analysis, 450 to 600 highly shared, low-generation-probability nucleotide sequences were removed to address suspected cross-contamination and a sequencing artifact. In a later analysis, a clonal expansion index for each public chain was calculated from normalized within-repertoire ranks of inferred template counts. In a later analysis, generation probabilities were computed using a VDJ recombination model fitted to out-of-frame rearrangements, and the results were checked against IGoR. A later analysis scored TCR-TCR, TCR-HLA and TCR-CMV co-occurrence with hypergeometric tests, applying a repertoire-size bias correction to TCR pairs. To estimate false discovery rates, a later analysis permuted the HLA or CMV assignments 20 times. In a later analysis, co-occurring TCRs were grouped using DBSCAN, with TCRdist sequence similarity added in when clustering inside HLA-allele-positive subsets. For co-occurrence clustering, repertoires with fewer than 30,000 or more than 120,000 public chains were excluded, along with roughly 5 repertoires with anomalous nucleotide sharing. TCRdb re-hosts the immuneACCESS table, in-frame sequences only. Its copies lack some clones; in the studies checked, an unresolved V gene accounts for under half of them, and the cause for the rest is not known. That table supplies the V and J calls and clone size; D and trimming were determined from the DNA. The sample contains some 110,000 clones, about 80% of them found a single time. The ten largest make up approximately 4% of the sample.

CDR1 is given as LNHDA and CDR2 as SQIVND, both from the germline V gene (reference sequence). The CDR3 sequence holds 16 residues, the cysteine and phenylalanine included. Only the CDR3 DNA stays, 48 bases, in frame from base 1. V was cut back by 4 bases and J by 0 bases, leaving a gap of 12 bases between them. About this clone: The clone's antigen remains unknown. No base quality information exists; no much larger clone differs at one position.

Input material: PBMCs. This sequence originates from a man aged 25-45 years in good health and CMV-seropositive. The chain uses TRBV19 and TRBJ2-2; TRBD2 could be the D gene, as 5 bases match. In nucleotides, the sequence is TGTGCCAGTAGTAAGAGACTAAGTTCGAACACCGGGGAGCTGTTTTTT. It specifies CASSKRLSSNTGELFF.